The sequence of this TCR beta chain was determined in a study of cytomegalovirus exposure and HLA in healthy donors. The study's findings and limits: CMV antigen specificity of three CMV-associated chains was confirmed in vitro. It was reportedly the case that the classifier diagnosed cytomegalovirus status with high specificity and sensitivity. A later analysis found first-cohort TCR clusters tended to co-occur in the 100 to 150 validation repertoires.

Germline loops: CDR1 SGHKS, CDR2 YYEKEE (reference sequence). Trimming stripped 4 bases from V and 1 base from J, with 18 bases between. This CDR3 spans 16 amino acids. Turning to this clone: Its specificity is not known.

Sequencing used immunoSEQ multiplex PCR; TCRdb keeps in-frame clones, though not all of them. The data hold under 200,000 clones, with more than 80% observed a single time. The receptor's source is a woman under 30 in good health and CMV-seropositive. The source material was PBMCs. This rearrangement joins TRBV5-5 to TRBJ2-7; TRBD1 is a possible D gene (6 bases). CDR3 loop: CASSTVLGGRSYEQYF. The CDR3 nucleotides read TGTGCCAGCAGCACTGTGTTAGGGGGTAGGTCCTACGAGCAGTACTTC.